One sample yielded the 9 T cell receptor beta chains listed below, sequenced in a study of T cell changes during pregnancy in multiple sclerosis. Produced via immunoSEQ multiplex PCR; TCRdb's table is partial and in-frame only. The sample has 40,000 to 55,000 clones, about 94% seen once. This material consisted of CD8+ T cells from peripheral blood mononuclear cells, taken in the first trimester of pregnancy. The source is a female donor with multiple sclerosis, enrolled in a pregnancy study.

The chain has TRBV7-2 and TRBJ2-5; D is perhaps TRBD2 (5 bases). The CDR3 has 14 residues. Germline lookup yields CDR1 SGHTA and CDR2 FQGNSA. V was pared by 0 bases and J by 4 bases, with 9 bases between. CDR3 protein: CASSLALGRETQYF. CDR3 nucleotides: TGTGCCAGCAGCTTAGCACTAGGCAGAGAGACCCAGTACTTC. Based on the CDR3 plus reference TRBV7-2 and TRBJ2-5, the full variable domain is GAGVSQSPSNKVTEKGKDVELRCDPISGHTALYWYRQSLGQGLEFLIYFQGNSAPDKSGLPSDRFSAERTGGSVSTLTIQRTQQEDSAVYLCASSLALGRETQYFGPGTRLLVL.

The CDR3: CASSLVRAPSYEQYF. In nucleotides, the CDR3 is TGTGCCAGCAGCTTAGTCAGGGCCCCCTCCTACGAGCAGTACTTC. This chain uses TRBV7-6 with TRBJ2-7, with TRBD1 as a possible D gene (5 bases). CDR1 SGHVS and CDR2 FNYEAQ come from the germline V gene. The CDR3 loop spans 15 amino acids. V gave up 1 base and J gave up 0 bases, with 10 bases separating them.

The V call is TRBV27, the J call TRBJ1-4; D is uncertain. Trimming pared 5 bases from V and 4 bases from J, leaving 17 bases between. Per the germline V gene, CDR1 is MNHEY and CDR2 is SMNVEV (reference sequence). This CDR3 is 16 amino acids long. The CDR3 here is CASSTVYRSINEKLFF. CDR3 bases: TGTGCCAGCAGTACCGTTTACCGGTCAATTAATGAAAAACTGTTTTTT.

This sequence joins TRBV2 and TRBJ2-7, with D tentatively TRBD2 (5 bases). This CDR3 has 15 residues. Germline loops: CDR1 SNHLY, CDR2 FYNNEI. Trimming pared 5 bases from V and 3 bases from J, leaving 17 bases between. CDR3 sequence (DNA): TGTGCCAGCAGTTCGCGGAGGAGTGAGGACTACGAGCAGTACTTC. Its protein is CASSSRRSEDYEQYF.

V usage is TRBV29-1 and J usage is TRBJ1-1; D gene unclear. The CDR3 is 11 amino acids. Germline CDR1 and CDR2: SQVTM and ANQGSEA. V gave up 6 bases and J gave up 4 bases, with 9 bases separating them. In DNA form, the CDR3 reads TGCAGCGTGTACCGGGGCACTGAAGCTTTCTTT. Protein: CSVYRGTEAFF.

This clone was detected once. The V call is TRBV5-4, the J call TRBJ2-7, with 9 nucleotides matching TRBD1. V lost 3 bases, J lost 4 bases, and 2 bases stayed unmatched. CDR1 and CDR2 from the germline V gene are SGHNT and YYREEE (reference sequence). The CDR3 extends over 13 amino acids. Written as DNA, the CDR3 is TGTGCCAGCAGCTCCGGGACAGGGTACGAGCAGTACTTC. Translated: CASSSGTGYEQYF.

V is TRBV27 and J is TRBJ2-7; weak D call: TRBD1 (5 bases). The CDR3 is 14 residues long. Germline CDR1 reads MNHEY; CDR2 reads SMNVEV (reference sequence). Trimming removed 2 bases from V and 3 bases from J, with 11 bases in between. CDR3 residues: CASSLGGRVYEQYF. The DNA for the CDR3 is TGTGCCAGCAGTTTAGGCGGCAGGGTCTACGAGCAGTACTTC.

The chain has TRBV20-1 and TRBJ1-2; tentative D call: TRBD1 (6 bases). This CDR3 comprises 11 residues. The germline gives CDR1 DFQATT, CDR2 SNEGSKA (reference sequence). The chain's CDR3 is CRTGGEGGYTF. The CDR3 nucleotides are TGCAGGACAGGAGGGGAGGGTGGCTACACCTTC.

The chain has TRBV2 and TRBJ2-2; perhaps TRBD1 as D (5 bases). The CDR3 has 13 residues. V gave up 6 bases and J gave up 6 bases, with 11 bases separating them. The V gene's germline CDR1 is SNHLY and CDR2 FYNNEI. The CDR3 region is CASSAGISGELFF. The CDR3 DNA reads as TGTGCCAGCAGCGCAGGGATTTCCGGGGAGCTGTTTTTT.